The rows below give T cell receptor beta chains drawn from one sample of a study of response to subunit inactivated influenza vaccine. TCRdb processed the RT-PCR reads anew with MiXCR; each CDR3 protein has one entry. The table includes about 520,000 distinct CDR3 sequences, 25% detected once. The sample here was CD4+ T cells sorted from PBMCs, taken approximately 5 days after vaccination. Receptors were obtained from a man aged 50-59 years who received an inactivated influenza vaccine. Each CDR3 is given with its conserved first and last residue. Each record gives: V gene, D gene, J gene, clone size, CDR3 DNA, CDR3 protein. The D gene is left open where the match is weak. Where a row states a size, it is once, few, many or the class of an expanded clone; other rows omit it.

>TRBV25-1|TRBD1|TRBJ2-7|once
TGTGCCAGCAGTGAATTCGGACAGGGCTACGAGCAGTACTTC
CASSEFGQGYEQYF
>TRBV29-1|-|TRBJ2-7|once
TGCAGCGTTGCAATCGTAGGGCAGCCCCACGAGCAGTACTTC
CSVAIVGQPHEQYF
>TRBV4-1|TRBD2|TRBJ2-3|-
TGCGCCAGCAGCCAAACCGGGACTAGCGGGGCCTGGCCGCAGTATTTT
CASSQTGTSGAWPQYF
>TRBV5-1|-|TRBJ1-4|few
TGCGCCAGCAGCTCATTGGGGGCAGGAGAAAATGAAAAACTGTTTTTT
CASSSLGAGENEKLFF
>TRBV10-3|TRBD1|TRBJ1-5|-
TGTGCCATCAGTGGGTTAGGGGGCGGCAATCAGCCCCAGCATTTT
CAISGLGGGNQPQHF
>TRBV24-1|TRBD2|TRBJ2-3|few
TGTGCCACCAGTGACCCGGGGAGGGGCACAGATACGCAGTATTTT
CATSDPGRGTDTQYF
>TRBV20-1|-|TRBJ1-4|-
TGCAGTGCAACAAGAGCAACTAATGAAAAACTGTTTTTT
CSATRATNEKLFF
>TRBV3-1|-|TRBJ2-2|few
TGTGCCAGCAACATAAGGGGGGCGACCGGGGAGCTGTTTTTT
CASNIRGATGELFF
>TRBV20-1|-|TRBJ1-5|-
TGCAGTGCCACCGGGGTCCGGGGGCAGCCCCAGCATTTT
CSATGVRGQPQHF
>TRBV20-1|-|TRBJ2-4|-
TGCAGTGCTAGACCGCCGGGCTCGGGAAACATTCAGTACTTC
CSARPPGSGNIQYF
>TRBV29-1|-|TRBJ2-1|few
TGCAGCGTCCCCAGTCACTCCTCCTACAATGAGCAGTTCTTC
CSVPSHSSYNEQFF
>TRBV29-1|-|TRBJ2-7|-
TGCAGCGTTGAAACTATCGACAGCTACGAGCAGTACTTC
CSVETIDSYEQYF
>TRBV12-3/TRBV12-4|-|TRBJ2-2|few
TGTGCCAGCAAACTACAGGGAACGAACACCGGGGAGCTGTTTTTT
CASKLQGTNTGELFF
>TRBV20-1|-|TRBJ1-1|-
TGCAGTGCTAGTACGTCCAGCTTGGGGACCACTGAAGCTTTCTTT
CSASTSSLGTTEAFF
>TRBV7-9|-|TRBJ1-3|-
TGTGCCAGCAGCTTTACAGGGCACTCTGGAAACACCATATATTTT
CASSFTGHSGNTIYF
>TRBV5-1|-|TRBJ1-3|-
TGCGCCAGCAGCTTGGATCCGTTTGGCTCTGGAAACACCATATATTTT
CASSLDPFGSGNTIYF
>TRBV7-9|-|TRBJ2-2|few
TGTGCCAGCATACCCTCCAGTATAGCCGGGGAGCTGTTTTTT
CASIPSSIAGELFF
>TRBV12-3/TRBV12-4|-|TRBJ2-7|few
TGTGCCAGCAGTTTAGACCCCGGAGCCCACGAGCAGTACTTC
CASSLDPGAHEQYF
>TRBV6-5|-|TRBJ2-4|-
TGTGCCAGCAGTTACTCGGACAGCGAAAACATTCAGTACTTC
CASSYSDSENIQYF
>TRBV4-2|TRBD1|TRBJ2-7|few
TGTGCCAGCAGCATGCCGGGACAGGGCGAATACGAGCAGTACTTC
CASSMPGQGEYEQYF
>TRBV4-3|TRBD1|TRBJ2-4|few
TGCGCCAGCAGCCGGACGTGGGGACAGGCATTACTCGAAGCCAAAAACATTCAGTACTTC
CASSRTWGQALLEAKNIQYF
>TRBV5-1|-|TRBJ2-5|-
TGCGCCAGCAGCTTGGAGGCTGGGGCGGAGACCCAGTACTTC
CASSLEAGAETQYF
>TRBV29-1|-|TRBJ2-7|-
TGCAGCGTTGAACGGCGGGACTCCACCTACGAGCAGTACTTC
CSVERRDSTYEQYF
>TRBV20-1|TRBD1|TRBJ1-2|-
TGCAGTGCTTCACGGACAGGGGGGGACTATGGCTACACCTTC
CSASRTGGDYGYTF
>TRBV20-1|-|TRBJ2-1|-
TGCAGTGCTAGAGAAGGGACATCCGACAATGAGCAGTTCTTC
CSAREGTSDNEQFF
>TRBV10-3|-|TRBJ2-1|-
TGTGCCACCGGATGGGGGTACAATGAGCAGTTCTTC
CATGWGYNEQFF
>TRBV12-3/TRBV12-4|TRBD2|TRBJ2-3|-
TGTGCCAGCATGCGGACTAGCGGGAGGAATACAGATACGCAGTATTTT
CASMRTSGRNTDTQYF
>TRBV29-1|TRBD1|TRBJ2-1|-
TGCAGCGCCGGCCCCGGGACAGGGCTCAATGAGCAGTTCTTC
CSAGPGTGLNEQFF
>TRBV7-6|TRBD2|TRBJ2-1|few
TGTGCCAGCAGCCCGTTAGCGGGGAGCAACTACAATGAGCAGTTCTTC
CASSPLAGSNYNEQFF
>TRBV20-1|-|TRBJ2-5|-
TGCAGTGCTAGAGAGGGAATTCGGCAAGAGACCCAGTACTTC
CSAREGIRQETQYF
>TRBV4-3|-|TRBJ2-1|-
TGCGCCAGCAGCCAAATACAGGGTAATGAGCAGTTCTTC
CASSQIQGNEQFF
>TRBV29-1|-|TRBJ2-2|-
TGCAGCGTTTGGGGCGGGGTGCCCGGGGAGCTGTTTTTT
CSVWGGVPGELFF
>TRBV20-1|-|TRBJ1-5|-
TGCAGTGCTACGCAAGGAACTGGCAATCAGCCCCAGCATTTT
CSATQGTGNQPQHF
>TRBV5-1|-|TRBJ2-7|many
TGCGCCAGCAGCTTGGATTCAGGTCGGTACGAGCAGTACTTC
CASSLDSGRYEQYF
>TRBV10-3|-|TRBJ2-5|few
TGTGCCATCAGTGTCCGACAAGATCAAGAGACCCAGTACTTC
CAISVRQDQETQYF
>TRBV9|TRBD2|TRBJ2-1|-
TGTGCCAGCAGCTCTCGGGGGGCTAGCGGGCTCAATGAGCAGTTCTTC
CASSSRGASGLNEQFF
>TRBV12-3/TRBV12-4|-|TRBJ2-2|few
TGTGCCAGCAGTTTTAGGGGAAGCACCGGGGAGCTGTTTTTT
CASSFRGSTGELFF
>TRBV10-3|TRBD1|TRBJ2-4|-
TGTGCCATCAGTGCGGACCCGGGACAGGGGGGGAACATTCAGTACTTC
CAISADPGQGGNIQYF
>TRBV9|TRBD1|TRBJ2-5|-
TGTGCCAGCAGCGTGGCGACAGGGGTAGAGACCCAGTACTTC
CASSVATGVETQYF
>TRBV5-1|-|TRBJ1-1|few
TGCGCCAGCAGCTTAGAGATAGGCACTGAAGCTTTCTTT
CASSLEIGTEAFF
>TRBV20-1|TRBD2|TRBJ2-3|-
TGCAGTGCTAGTGAGCGGGAGAGGAGCACAGATACGCAGTATTTT
CSASERERSTDTQYF
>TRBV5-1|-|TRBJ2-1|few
TGCGCCAGCAGCTTGCGGGGACTTTTCTACAATGAGCAGTTCTTC
CASSLRGLFYNEQFF
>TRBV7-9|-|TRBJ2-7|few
TGTGCCAGCAGCCATGTTTACAGGCTGGGGGAGCAGTACTTC
CASSHVYRLGEQYF
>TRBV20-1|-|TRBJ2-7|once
TGCAGTGCTAGAGTGCTAGCGCACTACGAGCAGTACTTC
CSARVLAHYEQYF
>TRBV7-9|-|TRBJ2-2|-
TGTGCCAGCAGCTTAATTTTCCGTGGCACGAACACCGGGGAGCTGTTTTTT
CASSLIFRGTNTGELFF
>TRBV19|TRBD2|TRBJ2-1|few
TGTGCCAGTTCCGAGGCGGGAGGGCCTAAGTCCAATGAGCAGTTCTTC
CASSEAGGPKSNEQFF
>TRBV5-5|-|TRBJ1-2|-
TGTGCCAGCACGCAAACAGGAATGGGGCACTATGGCTACACCTTC
CASTQTGMGHYGYTF
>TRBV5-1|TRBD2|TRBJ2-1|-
TGCGCCAGCAGCTTGGGACTAGCGGGGAAGAATGGTGAGCAGTTCTTC
CASSLGLAGKNGEQFF
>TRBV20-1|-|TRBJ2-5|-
TGCAGTGCAGTGGATTTACAAGAGACCCAGTACTTC
CSAVDLQETQYF
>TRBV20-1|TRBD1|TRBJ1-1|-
TGCAGTGCTCGGGACAGCCGAATGAACACTGAAGCTTTCTTT
CSARDSRMNTEAFF
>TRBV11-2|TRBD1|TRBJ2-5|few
TGTGCCAGCAGCCTGACAGGGGTGAGAGGAGAGACCCAGTACTTC
CASSLTGVRGETQYF
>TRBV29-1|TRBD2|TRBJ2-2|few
TGCAGCGTTGGGGGGACTACGAACACCGGGGAGCTGTTTTTT
CSVGGTTNTGELFF
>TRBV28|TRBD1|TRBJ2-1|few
TGTGCCAGCAGTTCCCCCGGGACAGGGGGCATGGCGGGCTCAAACAATGAGCAGTTCTTC
CASSSPGTGGMAGSNNEQFF